These 20 T cell receptor beta chains came from one sample sequenced in a study of cytomegalovirus exposure and HLA in healthy donors. The repertoire was sequenced with immunoSEQ multiplex PCR; TCRdb's copy has only in-frame clones and lacks some. In the table there are 150,000 to 180,000 clones, less than 90% of which are singletons. Specimen: PBMCs. These receptor sequences come from a man aged 18 to 29 in good health and CMV-seropositive.

The rearrangement uses TRBV7-8 and TRBJ1-1; possible D gene TRBD1, 5 bases. Germline-derived CDR1 and CDR2 are SGHVS and FQNEAQ. The CDR3 covers 13 residues. The V end was cut by 10 bases, the J end by 1 base, with 13 bases between. The CDR3 DNA follows: TGTGCCACCGGGAGGGGCGCGAACACTGAAGCTTTCTTT. Translation gives CATGRGANTEAFF.

The rearrangement joins TRBV7-9 to TRBJ1-5; no firm D call. The CDR3 runs 14 residues. V was cut by 5 bases and J by 0 bases, with 8 bases left in between. Germline values: CDR1 SEHNR, CDR2 FQNEAQ (reference sequence). DNA for the CDR3: TGTGCCAGCAGCCTCACTATTAGCAATCAGCCCCAGCATTTT. Translated: CASSLTISNQPQHF. Based on the CDR3 plus reference TRBV7-9 and TRBJ1-5, the full variable domain is DTGVSQNPRHKITKRGQNVTFRCDPISEHNRLYWYRQTLGQGPEFLTYFQNEAQLEKSRLLSDRFSAERPKGSFSTLEIQRTEQGDSAMYLCASSLTISNQPQHFGDGTRLSIL.

The chain has TRBV30 and TRBJ2-2; D possibly corresponds to TRBD2 (5 bases). The CDR3 is 14 residues long. CDR1 is GTSNPN and CDR2 is SVGIG in the germline V gene (reference sequence). V was pared by 3 bases and J by 3 bases, with 11 bases between. CDR3: CAWSEGSHTGELFF. The CDR3 nucleotides read TGTGCCTGGAGCGAGGGATCGCACACCGGGGAGCTGTTTTTT. The full variable domain, its missing parts supplied by reference TRBV30 and TRBJ2-2, is SQTIHQWPATLVQPVGSPLSLECTVEGTSNPNLYWYRQAAGRGLQLLFYSVGIGQISSEVPQNLSASRPQDRQFILSSKKLLLSDSGFYLCAWSEGSHTGELFFGEGSRLTVL.

The chain's CDR3 is CASSLSAASGEQFF. CDR3 sequence (DNA): TGTGCCAGCAGCTTAAGCGCGGCTAGCGGCGAGCAGTTCTTC. The V call is TRBV7-3, the J call TRBJ2-1; 7 positions agree with TRBD2. V lost 1 base, J lost 10 bases, and 7 bases stayed unmatched. Germline V CDR1 and CDR2: SGHTA, FQGTGA. This CDR3 contains 14 residues.

V is TRBV10-1 and J is TRBJ2-7; weak D call: TRBD2 (5 bases). Germline values: CDR1 WNHNN, CDR2 SYGVQD (reference sequence). Trimming took off 2 bases at V and 0 bases at J, with 8 bases between the two ends. The CDR3 loop spans 14 amino acids. The CDR3 DNA follows: TGCGCCAGCAGTGAGGGGAGCAGCTCCTACGAGCAGTACTTC. Translated, it gives CASSEGSSSYEQYF.

This rearrangement joins TRBV5-6 to TRBJ1-5, with unresolved D. This CDR3 comprises 13 residues. V lost 7 bases and J 0 bases, leaving 8 bases between the germline ends. Per germline, CDR1 SGHDT and CDR2 YYEEEE. CDR3 protein: CASSRDSNQPQHF. CDR3 DNA: TGTGCCAGCTCCCGGGATAGCAATCAGCCCCAGCATTTT.

The chain recombines TRBV10-3 with TRBJ2-1, with D perhaps TRBD2 (5 bases). Germline loops: CDR1 ENHRY, CDR2 SYGVKD. CDR3 length: 15 residues. V was trimmed by 0 bases and J by 9 bases, leaving 15 bases between them. The CDR3 coding sequence is TGTGCCATCAGTGAGTCTATAATACTAGGAACTGAGCAGTTCTTC. This codes for CAISESIILGTEQFF.

V gene TRBV6-1 combines with J gene TRBJ2-3, with a weak D call TRBD2 (6 bases). The CDR3 runs to 14 residues. V was shortened by 4 bases and J by 6 bases, with 14 bases between the two germline ends. Germline-derived CDR1 and CDR2 are MNHNS and SASEGT. CDR3 bases: TGTGCCAGCAGTGGACTAGTACCTAGGGATACGCAGTATTTT. Protein sequence: CASSGLVPRDTQYF.

To note about this clone: This same CDR3 is encoded by further DNA sequences in the sample. The V and J genes are TRBV6-5 and TRBJ1-1, with TRBD1 matching over 8 bases. Per the germline V gene, CDR1 is MNHEY and CDR2 is SVGAGI. Trimming took 2 bases from V and 1 from J; bases not matched to a gene: 0. The CDR3 has 14 residues. The CDR3 coding sequence is TGTGCCAGCAGTTACGGACAGGGGAACACTGAAGCTTTCTTT. Amino acid sequence: CASSYGQGNTEAFF.

This clone was seen once. The chain employs TRBV5-1 and TRBJ1-1, with TRBD1 matching over 7 bases. The CDR3 extends over 16 amino acids. The germline V gene has CDR1 SGHRS and CDR2 YFSETQ. With V trimmed by 2 bases and J by 1 base, 8 bases remained unmatched. The CDR3 loop is CASSFGIGTANTEAFF. DNA of the CDR3: TGCGCCAGCAGCTTCGGTATTGGGACAGCGAACACTGAAGCTTTCTTT.

This clone was observed once. The rearrangement links TRBV6-6 to TRBJ2-1; a weak D match, TRBD2 (5 bases). This CDR3 is built from 16 residues. Germline CDR1 reads MNHNY; CDR2 reads SVGAGI (reference sequence). V lost 0 bases, J lost 4 bases, and 13 bases lay in between. CDR3 nucleotide sequence: TGTGCCAGCAGTTACTCGATACTTGGACTTTACAATGAGCAGTTCTTC. Its translation is CASSYSILGLYNEQFF.

This chain links TRBV9 with TRBJ1-2; D not resolved. The CDR3 has 15 residues. V lost 0 bases and J 5 bases, leaving 14 bases between the germline ends. From germline, CDR1 is SGDLS and CDR2 YYNGEE. The CDR3 nucleotides read TGTGCCAGCAGCGTAGGGGTGGGCCGAGAGTATGGCTACACCTTC. Residues: CASSVGVGREYGYTF.

This chain joins TRBV7-8 and TRBJ1-4, with 8 positions matching TRBD1. The CDR3 consists of 12 residues. J was trimmed by 13 bases and V by 4 bases; bases with no gene match: 5. Per germline, CDR1 SGHVS and CDR2 FQNEAQ. CDR3 residues: CASSSQGAVLFF. CDR3 nucleotides: TGTGCCAGCAGCTCGCAGGGGGCGGTACTGTTTTTT.

V and J are TRBV2 and TRBJ2-1, with D possibly matching TRBD2 (5 bases). The germline V and J ends were trimmed by 8 bases and 7 bases, with 12 bases remaining between them. The CDR3 has 12 residues. Germline V gene sequence: CDR1 SNHLY, CDR2 FYNNEI. This CDR3 reads CASERSKNEQFF. DNA of the CDR3: TGTGCCAGCGAGCGGTCGAAAAATGAGCAGTTCTTC.

The V call is TRBV19, the J call TRBJ2-7, with D tentatively TRBD2 (5 bases). Between the trimmed V and J ends, which lost 6 bases and 0 bases, there was a span of 9 bases. The length of the CDR3 is 13 residues. Germline V gene lookup returns CDR1 LNHDA and CDR2 SQIVND (reference sequence). The DNA of the CDR3 is TGTGCCAGTAGCCCGGCGGGCTCCTACGAGCAGTACTTC. It specifies CASSPAGSYEQYF.

CDR3 sequence reads: CASSILAGGSYEQYF. Written as DNA, the CDR3 is TGTGCCAGTAGTATCTTGGCGGGGGGCTCCTACGAGCAGTACTTC. The genes are TRBV19 and TRBJ2-7; 8 bases fit TRBD2. With 3 bases clipped from V and 0 bases from J, the junction kept 4 bases outside the gene matches. The CDR3 length is 15 residues. Germline values: CDR1 LNHDA, CDR2 SQIVND (reference sequence). Full variable domain (outside the CDR3, taken from reference TRBV19 and TRBJ2-7): DGGITQSPKYLFRKEGQNVTLSCEQNLNHDAMYWYRQDPGQGLRLIYYSQIVNDFQKGDIAEGYSVSREKKESFPLTVTSAQKNPTAFYLCASSILAGGSYEQYFGPGTRLTVT.

The chain recombines TRBV7-2 with TRBJ1-1; 9 bases are shared with TRBD1. There are 14 residues in the CDR3. Trimming took 5 bases from V and 1 from J; bases not matched to a gene: 2. Germline assignment: CDR1 SGHTA and CDR2 FQGNSA. Here the CDR3 DNA reads TGTGCCAGCAGCAAACAGGGGGCGAACACTGAAGCTTTCTTT. Its translation: CASSKQGANTEAFF.

This chain connects TRBV4-1 to TRBJ1-5; TRBD1 matches at 9 bases. Germline loops: CDR1 MGHRA, CDR2 YSYEKL. This CDR3 contains 16 residues. V lost 0 bases, J lost 3 bases, and 3 bases stayed unmatched. This CDR3 reads CASSQDRDRDNQPQHF. CDR3 DNA: TGCGCCAGCAGCCAAGATAGGGACAGGGACAATCAGCCCCAGCATTTT.

This chain uses TRBV7-9 with TRBJ2-3, with TRBD2 identical over 11 bases. V lost 5 bases, J lost 0 bases, and 7 bases stayed unmatched. The CDR3 has 17 residues. CDR1 is SEHNR, CDR2 FQNEAQ, per germline (reference sequence). The CDR3 protein is CASSALGLAESTDTQYF. In nucleotides, the CDR3 is TGTGCCAGCAGCGCATTGGGACTAGCGGAGAGCACAGATACGCAGTATTTT.

The chain recombines TRBV2 with TRBJ1-5; 9 nucleotides agree with TRBD1. V shed 8 bases, J shed 4 bases, and the junction held 9 bases outside the gene matches. In germline, CDR1 is SNHLY, CDR2 FYNNEI. The CDR3 loop spans 15 amino acids. CDR3 in amino acids: CASSGTGPVNQPQHF. The CDR3 coding sequence is TGTGCCAGCTCCGGGACAGGGCCCGTAAATCAGCCCCAGCATTTT.